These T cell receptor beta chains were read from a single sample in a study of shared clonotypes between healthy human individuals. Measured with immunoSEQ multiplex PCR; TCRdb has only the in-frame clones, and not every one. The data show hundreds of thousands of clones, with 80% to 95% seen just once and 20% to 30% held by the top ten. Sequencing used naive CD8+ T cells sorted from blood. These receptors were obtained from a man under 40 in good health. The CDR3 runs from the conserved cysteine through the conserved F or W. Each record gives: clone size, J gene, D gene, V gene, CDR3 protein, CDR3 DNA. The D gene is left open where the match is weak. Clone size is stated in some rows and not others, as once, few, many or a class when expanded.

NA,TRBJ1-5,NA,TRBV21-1,CASSTRYQPQHF,TGTGCCAGCAGCACCCGGTACCAGCCCCAGCATTTT
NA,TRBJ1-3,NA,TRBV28,CASSLDRSSGNTIYF,TGTGCCAGCAGTTTGGACAGAAGCTCTGGAAACACCATATATTTT
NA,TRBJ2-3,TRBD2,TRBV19,CASSGLAGTDTQYF,TGTGCCAGTAGTGGACTAGCGGGCACAGATACGCAGTATTTT
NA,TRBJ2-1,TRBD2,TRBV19,CASTWTSRNDNEQFF,TGTGCCAGTACCTGGACTAGCCGGAATGACAATGAGCAGTTCTTC
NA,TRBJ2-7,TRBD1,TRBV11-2,CASSSRDRTYEQYF,TGTGCCAGCAGCTCCCGGGACAGGACCTACGAGCAGTACTTC
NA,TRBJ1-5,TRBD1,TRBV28,CASSSGQGVGQPQHF,TGTGCCAGCAGTTCGGGACAGGGGGTAGGTCAGCCCCAGCATTTT
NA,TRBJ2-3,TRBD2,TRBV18,CASSGLVLEDTQYF,TGTGCCAGCTCGGGACTAGTACTAGAGGATACGCAGTATTTT
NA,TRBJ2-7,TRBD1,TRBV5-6,CASSFLLRDRDDEQYF,TGTGCCAGCAGCTTCCTTCTCCGGGACAGGGACGACGAGCAGTACTTC
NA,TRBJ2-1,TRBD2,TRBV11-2,CASSLTGGRNNEQFF,TGTGCCAGCAGCTTAACGGGAGGTCGGAACAATGAGCAGTTCTTC
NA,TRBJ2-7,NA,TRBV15,CATSSRDSYYEQYF,TGTGCCACCAGCTCCCGGGACTCCTACTACGAGCAGTACTTC
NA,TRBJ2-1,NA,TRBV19,CASSIGRDEQFF,TGTGCCAGTAGTATAGGGCGGGATGAGCAGTTCTTC
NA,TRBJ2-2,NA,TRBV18,CASSPPGQNTGELFF,TGTGCCAGCTCACCTCCCGGCCAGAACACCGGGGAGCTGTTTTTT
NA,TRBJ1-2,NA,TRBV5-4,CASTWGGQDGYTF,TGTGCCAGCACCTGGGGGGGGCAGGATGGCTACACCTTC
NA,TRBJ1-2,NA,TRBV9,CASSVVTAYGYTF,TGTGCCAGCAGCGTAGTGACGGCCTATGGCTACACCTTC
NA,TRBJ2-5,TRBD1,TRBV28,CASSLRRQGFGETQYF,TGTGCCAGCAGTTTAAGAAGACAGGGTTTTGGAGAGACCCAGTACTTC
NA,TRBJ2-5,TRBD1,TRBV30,CAWSPTGTGKETQYF,TGTGCCTGGAGTCCCACCGGGACAGGGAAAGAGACCCAGTACTTC
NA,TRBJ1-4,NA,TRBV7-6,CASSLAGGPSPRKLFF,TGTGCCAGCAGCTTAGCAGGCGGACCATCACCGAGGAAACTGTTTTTT
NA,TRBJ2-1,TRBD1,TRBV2,CASSESTGGSRNEQFF,TGTGCCAGCAGTGAATCGACAGGGGGATCTCGGAATGAGCAGTTCTTC
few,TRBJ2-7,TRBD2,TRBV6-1,CASSEGASGHYEQYF,TGTGCCAGCAGTGAAGGGGCTAGCGGGCACTACGAGCAGTACTTC
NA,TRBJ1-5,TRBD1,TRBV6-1,CASRDRGEDQPQHF,TGTGCCAGCAGGGACAGGGGGGAGGATCAGCCCCAGCATTTT
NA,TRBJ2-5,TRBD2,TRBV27,CASSGRASGQETQYF,TGTGCCAGCAGTGGGAGGGCTAGCGGGCAAGAGACCCAGTACTTC
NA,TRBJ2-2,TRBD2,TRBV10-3,CAISSGLMTSGSYGELFF,TGTGCCATCAGCTCCGGGTTGATGACTAGCGGGAGTTACGGGGAGCTGTTTTTT
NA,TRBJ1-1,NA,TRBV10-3,CATGQDSNTEAFF,TGTGCCACCGGGCAGGACTCGAACACTGAAGCTTTCTTT
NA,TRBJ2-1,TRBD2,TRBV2,CASSPGTSGTMSEQFF,TGTGCCAGCAGCCCCGGGACTAGCGGGACGATGAGTGAGCAGTTCTTC
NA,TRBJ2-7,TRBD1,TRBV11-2,CASSSSPGQGVYEQYF,TGTGCCAGCAGCTCCTCACCGGGACAGGGCGTCTACGAGCAGTACTTC
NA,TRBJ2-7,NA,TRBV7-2,CASSLGPGVYEQYF,TGTGCCAGCAGCTTAGGTCCGGGAGTCTACGAGCAGTACTTC
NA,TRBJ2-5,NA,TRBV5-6,CASSETDLQETQYF,TGTGCCAGCAGCGAGACTGATCTACAAGAGACCCAGTACTTC
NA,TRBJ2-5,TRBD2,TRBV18,CASSSGLAGDKETQYF,TGTGCCAGCTCATCAGGACTAGCGGGAGATAAGGAGACCCAGTACTTC
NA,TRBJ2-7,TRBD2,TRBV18,CASSPPGLAVNSYEQYF,TGTGCCAGCTCACCGCCGGGACTAGCGGTTAACTCCTACGAGCAGTACTTC
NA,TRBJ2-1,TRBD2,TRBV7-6,CASSPGLAGGYEQFF,TGTGCCAGCAGCCCGGGACTAGCGGGAGGTTATGAGCAGTTCTTC
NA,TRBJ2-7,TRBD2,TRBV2,CASSERSGGRGLSEQYF,TGTGCCAGCAGTGAAAGGTCCGGCGGGAGGGGCTTGAGCGAGCAGTACTTC
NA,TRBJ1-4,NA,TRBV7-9,CASSLSSGQDSEKLFF,TGTGCCAGCAGCTTATCCTCCGGGCAGGACTCGGAAAAACTGTTTTTT
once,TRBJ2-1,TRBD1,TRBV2,CASSDRDSSYNEQFF,TGTGCCAGCAGCGACCGGGACAGCTCCTACAATGAGCAGTTCTTC